The clone carrying this TCR beta chain has a count of ten or more. As yet, its antigen is unknown. V was cut by 0 bases and J by 0 bases, with 5 bases left in between. The CDR3 sequence is 13 residues long. Per germline, CDR1 DFQATT and CDR2 SNEGSKA (reference sequence). This specimen belongs to a study of CD8 T cells in ankylosing spondylitis. Study-wide findings and caveats: A TCR beta motif of roughly eight highly homologous variants seemed to mark ankylosing spondylitis blood.

Each CDR3 protein gets one entry after TCRdb re-called the 5' RACE reads with MiXCR. The table lists around 280,000 distinct CDR3 sequences, 20% of them singletons. The specimen was blood, either unsorted or a sorted T cell fraction (not recorded which). J is TRBJ2-5 and V is TRBV20-1; D is unclear. The sequence was collected from a male donor with ankylosing spondylitis or in good health (not recorded which). The CDR3 sequence is CSAREGHQETQYF. The DNA of the CDR3 is TGCAGTGCTAGAGAAGGACACCAAGAGACCCAGTACTTC.